The present T cell receptor (beta chain) was sequenced within a study of blood T cell repertoires in COVID-19. The CDR3 spans 16 residues. From germline, CDR1 is SGHRS and CDR2 YFSETQ. The trim removed 0 bases at V and 4 bases at J, leaving 4 bases unmatched. The data were produced by immunoSEQ multiplex PCR, yet TCRdb's version contains in-frame clones alone and is incomplete. The repertoire holds some 220,000 clones, 85% seen once, with approximately 6.3% in the top ten. The clonotype comes from a woman aged 55 to 70 with active or convalescent COVID-19. Sequenced sample: peripheral blood. V usage is TRBV5-1 and J usage is TRBJ2-5; TRBD2 agrees at 12 bases. The CDR3 reads CASSLEPSGGGETQYF. CDR3 coding DNA: TGCGCCAGCAGCTTGGAGCCTAGCGGGGGGGGAGAGACCCAGTACTTC.